This is a list of T cell receptor beta chains from one sample in a study of T cells after yellow fever vaccination. TCRdb ran MiXCR on the 5' RACE reads and lists one entry per CDR3 protein. The table has around 500,000 distinct CDR3 sequences, just over 20% seen once. The sample here was PBMCs, taken less than 25 days after the first yellow fever vaccination. The receptors stem from a man younger than 30 who received the YFV17D yellow fever vaccine. The conserved cysteine and the conserved F or W are not part of the CDR3 here.

v_call,cdr3_aa
TRBV14,ASSQPLGGEQF
TRBV7-9,ASSALLGGGEVGELF
TRBV5-1,ASSFQGTDEQY
TRBV20-1,SALRGGAYNEQF
TRBV12-3/TRBV12-4,ASTPQGGQYGYT
TRBV5-1,ASSLETQAYEQY
TRBV20-1,SASLTGYSYNEQF
TRBV7-9,ASSLLETSDIQY
TRBV4-3,ASSQEWGRTSYNEQF
TRBV7-7,ASSPRLATDTQY
TRBV29-1,SVEARYEQY
TRBV6-1,ASRVLGGRWETQY
TRBV5-1,ASSLSTSAGGPTDTQY
TRBV11-1,ASSSSELAGGPLAKNIQY
TRBV7-9,ASSFTQGSEAF
TRBV5-1,ASSLVTGGYNEQF
TRBV12-3/TRBV12-4,ASSPGQGETGELF
TRBV20-1,SARGLGMNSPLH
TRBV4-3,ASSRADGQAETQY
TRBV6-5,ASSYGGGGYT
TRBV7-9,ASSLAISRDTDTQY
TRBV9,ASSVGGSLGTEAF
TRBV18,ASSPLRPGRDTQY
TRBV7-9,ASSLRLAADYEQY
TRBV18,ASSRTMGRIGSGETQY
TRBV9,ASSVGEGRSYNEQF
TRBV12-3/TRBV12-4,ASSFSDFSYEQY
TRBV6-2/TRBV6-3,ASSYFGGSTEAF
TRBV7-9,ASSLPSVDTQY
TRBV24-1,ATSGGGPTEAF
TRBV4-2,ASSRGDSDNYGYT
TRBV6-1,ASTQGGVNIQY
TRBV11-1,ASSLMSGGLTDTQY
TRBV7-2,ASSLQKVRGMQY
TRBV20-1,SARFRGDHEQF
TRBV7-9,ASSLGWQGRNQPQH
TRBV3-1,ASSPQGGLLYEQY
TRBV7-2,ASSLSPSKGNTIY
TRBV20-1,SARPAERGPGNEQF
TRBV7-2,ASSYGQGWTGELF
TRBV27,ASSRNLGDQPQH
TRBV3-1,ASSQGFGPYEQY
TRBV19,ASSPDSRPYGYT
TRBV7-2,ASSWRDYEQY
TRBV4-1,ASSRIAGPYNEQF
TRBV24-1,ATALTLQETQY
TRBV20-1,SARDPTGQEKLF
TRBV10-3,AISRQDSTEAF
TRBV9,ASSRGGGQETQY
TRBV27,ASSLFLAENNEQF
TRBV7-9,ASSLAAGGKLF
TRBV6-2/TRBV6-3,ASSAHKPANYGYT
TRBV3-1,ASSQDPALGSPLH